This TCR beta chain came from a study of blood T cell repertoires in COVID-19. In the study overall: In each case, the material was cDNA or gDNA derived from T cells, B-cell-depleted T cells, or PBMCs.

Clones were read by immunoSEQ multiplex PCR, and TCRdb kept only the in-frame ones, dropping some. Among fewer than 120,000 clones, 82% were seen once, and the ten largest hold about 15%. V dropped 4 bases and J dropped 2; count of bases not matched to a gene: 4. There are 15 residues in the CDR3. CDR1 MNHEY and CDR2 SVGAGI come from the germline V gene. This clonotype originated in a woman aged 55 to 70 with acute or convalescent COVID-19. Sample: peripheral blood. The rearrangement joins TRBV6-5 to TRBJ2-3; 9 bases line up with TRBD1. The DNA of the CDR3 is TGTGCCAGCAGTTTGGGACAGGGCGTCACAGATACGCAGTATTTT. Its translation is CASSLGQGVTDTQYF.